These T cell receptor beta chains were read from a single sample in a study of radiation and T cells in renal cell carcinoma. Sequencing used immunoSEQ multiplex PCR; TCRdb keeps in-frame clones, though not all of them. The table lists 40,000 to 60,000 clones, 80% of them singletons, with approximately 28% in the top ten. The sequences come from blood, collected from a patient whose treatment included radiotherapy and nephrectomy. The receptor set was obtained from a woman aged 70-85 years with renal cell carcinoma. CDR3s include the opening cysteine and the closing phenylalanine or tryptophan.

V,J,CDR3
TRBV6-6,TRBJ2-1,CASSRSIAGGRDEQFF
TRBV7-9,TRBJ2-2,CASSRRGAGVTGELFF
TRBV4-1,TRBJ1-1,CASSQEGRENTEAFF
TRBV21-1,TRBJ1-5,CASSKEGISNQPQHF
TRBV5-5,TRBJ2-2,CASSWAGTPNTGELFF
TRBV9,TRBJ2-7,CASSVTGSGEQYF
TRBV7-6,TRBJ2-7,CASSYGTASKQYF
TRBV19,TRBJ2-7,CASSQGTDSYEQYF
TRBV7-2,TRBJ2-3,CASSTRGGYRTTDTQYF
TRBV5-1,TRBJ1-6,CASSLAGPGNSPLHF
TRBV29-1,TRBJ2-5,CSVDSRTSGRPGETQYF
TRBV4-1,TRBJ2-5,CASSQERAGAAQETQYF
TRBV7-9,TRBJ2-2,CATPDSINTGELFF
TRBV6-1,TRBJ2-1,CASTKTTSYNEQFF
TRBV4-3,TRBJ2-7,CASSQSRTGEQYF